The T cell receptor beta chain under discussion was sequenced for a study of T cell responses to AZD1222 COVID-19 vaccine. Looked up from germline, CDR1 is GTSNPN and CDR2 is SVGIG (reference sequence). The CDR3 covers 14 residues. Trimming took off 5 bases at V and 7 bases at J, with 18 bases between the two ends. Profiled with immunoSEQ multiplex PCR; TCRdb holds only in-frame clones, not every one. The sample contains approximately 130,000 clones, around 90% of which appear only once. This sequence was found in an adult in good health. Sample: peripheral blood, taken on day 0 of AZD1222 vaccination. V is TRBV30 and J is TRBJ2-1, with a weak D call TRBD1 (6 bases). CDR3 nucleotide sequence: TGTGCCTGGGAGGACAGAAGCATCGGGAATGAGCAGTTCTTC. It is translated as CAWEDRSIGNEQFF.